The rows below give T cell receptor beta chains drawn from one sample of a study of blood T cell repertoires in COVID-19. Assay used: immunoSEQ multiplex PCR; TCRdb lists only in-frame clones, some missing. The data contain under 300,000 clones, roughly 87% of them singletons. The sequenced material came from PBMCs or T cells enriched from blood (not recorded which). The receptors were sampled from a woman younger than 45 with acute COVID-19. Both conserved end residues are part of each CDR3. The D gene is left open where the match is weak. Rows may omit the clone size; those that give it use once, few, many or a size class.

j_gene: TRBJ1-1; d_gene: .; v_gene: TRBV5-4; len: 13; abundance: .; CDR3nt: TGTGCCAGCGGGGGACTCTCGGGCACTGAAGCTTTCTTT; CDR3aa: CASGGLSGTEAFF
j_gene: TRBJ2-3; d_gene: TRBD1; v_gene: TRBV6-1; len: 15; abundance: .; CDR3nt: TGTGCCAGCAGTGAATACAGGGGGCGCACAGATACGCAGTATTTT; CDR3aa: CASSEYRGRTDTQYF
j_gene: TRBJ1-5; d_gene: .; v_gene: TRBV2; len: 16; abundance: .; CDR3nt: TGTGCCAGCAGTGAAGAGGGAGGGTTGGGCAATCAGCCCCAGCATTTT; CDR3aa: CASSEEGGLGNQPQHF
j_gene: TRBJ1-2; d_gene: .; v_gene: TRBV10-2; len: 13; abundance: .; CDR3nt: TGCGCCAGCAGTGAGCGTATCTTCTATGGCTACACCTTC; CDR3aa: CASSERIFYGYTF
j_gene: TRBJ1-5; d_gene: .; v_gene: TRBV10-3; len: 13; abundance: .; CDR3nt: TGTGCCATCAGTGAGGCGGGGAATCAGCCCCAGCATTTT; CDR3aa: CAISEAGNQPQHF
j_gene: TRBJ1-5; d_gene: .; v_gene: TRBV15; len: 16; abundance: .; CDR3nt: TGTGCCACCAGCAGCGGGGAGGGCGGGAGCAATCAGCCCCAGCATTTT; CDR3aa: CATSSGEGGSNQPQHF
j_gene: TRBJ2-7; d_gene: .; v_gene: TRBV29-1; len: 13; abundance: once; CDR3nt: TGCAGCGTTCGAAAGGACAGCTCCTACGAGCAGTACTTC; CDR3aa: CSVRKDSSYEQYF
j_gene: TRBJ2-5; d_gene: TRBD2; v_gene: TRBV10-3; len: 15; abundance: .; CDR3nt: TGTGCCTCCAGAGAGACTAGCGGGAGTGGGGAGACCCAGTACTTC; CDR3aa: CASRETSGSGETQYF
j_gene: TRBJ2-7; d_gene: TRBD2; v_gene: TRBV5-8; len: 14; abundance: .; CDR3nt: TGTGCCAGCAGCTTTCGACTAGCGGGATTGGCGCAGTACTTC; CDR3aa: CASSFRLAGLAQYF
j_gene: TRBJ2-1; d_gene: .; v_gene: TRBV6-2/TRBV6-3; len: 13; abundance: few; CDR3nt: TGTGCCAGCAGTTACTTGGCCGCCAATGAGCAGTTCTTC; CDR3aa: CASSYLAANEQFF
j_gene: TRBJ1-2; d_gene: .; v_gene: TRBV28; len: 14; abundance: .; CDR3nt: TGTGCCAGCAGTTTCCCAGGGCCCAACTATGGCTACACCTTC; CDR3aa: CASSFPGPNYGYTF
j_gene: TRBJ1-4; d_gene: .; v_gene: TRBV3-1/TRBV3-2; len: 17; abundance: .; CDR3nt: TGTGCCAGCAGCCCTCGACAAGAAGTTGCAACTAATGAAAAACTGTTTTTT; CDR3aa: CASSPRQEVATNEKLFF
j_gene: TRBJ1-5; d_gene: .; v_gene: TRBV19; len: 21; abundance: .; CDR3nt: TGTGCCAGTAGTATAGATCTGGGTTTTGCCAGGGCCATCGCCTACAATCAGCCCCAGCATTTT; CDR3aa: CASSIDLGFARAIAYNQPQHF
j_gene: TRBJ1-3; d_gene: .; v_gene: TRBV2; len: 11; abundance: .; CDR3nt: TGTGCCAGCAGTGTGTCTGACACCATATATTTT; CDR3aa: CASSVSDTIYF
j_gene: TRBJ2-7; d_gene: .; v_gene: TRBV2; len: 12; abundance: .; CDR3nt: TGTGCCAGCATTGGGGAGGCCTACGAGCAGTACTTC; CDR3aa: CASIGEAYEQYF
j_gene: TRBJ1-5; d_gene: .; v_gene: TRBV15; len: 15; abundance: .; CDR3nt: TGTGCCACCAGCAGATCGGGGGATAGCAATCAGCCCCAGCATTTT; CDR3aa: CATSRSGDSNQPQHF
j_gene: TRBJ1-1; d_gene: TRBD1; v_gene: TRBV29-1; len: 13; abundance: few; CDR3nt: TGCAGCGTGATGACAGGGACGAACACTGAAGCTTTCTTT; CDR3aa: CSVMTGTNTEAFF
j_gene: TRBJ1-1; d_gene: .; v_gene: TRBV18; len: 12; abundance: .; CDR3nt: TGTGCCAGCTCACCAACGACAGCTGAAGCTTTCTTT; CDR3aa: CASSPTTAEAFF
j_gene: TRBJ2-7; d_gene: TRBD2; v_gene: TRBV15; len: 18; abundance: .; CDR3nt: TGTGCCACCAGCAGAGGGACTAGCGGGAGTCGGGTATCCTACGAGCAGTACTTC; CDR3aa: CATSRGTSGSRVSYEQYF
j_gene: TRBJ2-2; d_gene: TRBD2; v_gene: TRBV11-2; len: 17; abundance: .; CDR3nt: TGTGCCAGCAGCTTATTTAGTCTAGCGGGACACACCGGGGAGCTGTTTTTT; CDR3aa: CASSLFSLAGHTGELFF
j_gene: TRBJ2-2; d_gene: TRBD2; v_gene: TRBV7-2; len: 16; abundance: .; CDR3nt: TGTGCCAGCAGCCACCTTACTAGCGGGTACACCGGGGAGCTGTTTTTT; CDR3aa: CASSHLTSGYTGELFF
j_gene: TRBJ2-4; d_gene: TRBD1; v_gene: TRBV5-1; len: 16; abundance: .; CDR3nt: TGCGCCAGCAGTTATGGACAGGGACTAGCCAAAAACATTCAGTACTTC; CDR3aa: CASSYGQGLAKNIQYF